This TCR beta chain derives from a study of T cell repertoires in cytomegalovirus infection. This clonotype was observed a few times. Its antigen is undetermined. Trimming removed 4 bases from V and 13 bases from J; junction bases left unmatched: 6. This CDR3 region has 12 residues. Germline V lookup: CDR1 SGHVS, CDR2 FNYEAQ. TCRdb analysed the reads with MiXCR anew, one entry per CDR3 protein. The sample has 570,000 or so distinct CDR3 sequences; about 40% are singletons. This sequence originates from a human donor in good health (CMV status not recorded). Some clones in this sample may be carry-over from other donors' samples. The rearrangement joins TRBV7-6 to TRBJ2-1; 8 bases align to TRBD2. Sequences were derived from cultured PBMCs, sampled from culture after CMV antigen stimulation. The CDR3 DNA sequence: TGTGCCAGCAGCTCCCAGCGGGGGTTCCAGTTCTTC. Translating gives CASSSQRGFQFF.